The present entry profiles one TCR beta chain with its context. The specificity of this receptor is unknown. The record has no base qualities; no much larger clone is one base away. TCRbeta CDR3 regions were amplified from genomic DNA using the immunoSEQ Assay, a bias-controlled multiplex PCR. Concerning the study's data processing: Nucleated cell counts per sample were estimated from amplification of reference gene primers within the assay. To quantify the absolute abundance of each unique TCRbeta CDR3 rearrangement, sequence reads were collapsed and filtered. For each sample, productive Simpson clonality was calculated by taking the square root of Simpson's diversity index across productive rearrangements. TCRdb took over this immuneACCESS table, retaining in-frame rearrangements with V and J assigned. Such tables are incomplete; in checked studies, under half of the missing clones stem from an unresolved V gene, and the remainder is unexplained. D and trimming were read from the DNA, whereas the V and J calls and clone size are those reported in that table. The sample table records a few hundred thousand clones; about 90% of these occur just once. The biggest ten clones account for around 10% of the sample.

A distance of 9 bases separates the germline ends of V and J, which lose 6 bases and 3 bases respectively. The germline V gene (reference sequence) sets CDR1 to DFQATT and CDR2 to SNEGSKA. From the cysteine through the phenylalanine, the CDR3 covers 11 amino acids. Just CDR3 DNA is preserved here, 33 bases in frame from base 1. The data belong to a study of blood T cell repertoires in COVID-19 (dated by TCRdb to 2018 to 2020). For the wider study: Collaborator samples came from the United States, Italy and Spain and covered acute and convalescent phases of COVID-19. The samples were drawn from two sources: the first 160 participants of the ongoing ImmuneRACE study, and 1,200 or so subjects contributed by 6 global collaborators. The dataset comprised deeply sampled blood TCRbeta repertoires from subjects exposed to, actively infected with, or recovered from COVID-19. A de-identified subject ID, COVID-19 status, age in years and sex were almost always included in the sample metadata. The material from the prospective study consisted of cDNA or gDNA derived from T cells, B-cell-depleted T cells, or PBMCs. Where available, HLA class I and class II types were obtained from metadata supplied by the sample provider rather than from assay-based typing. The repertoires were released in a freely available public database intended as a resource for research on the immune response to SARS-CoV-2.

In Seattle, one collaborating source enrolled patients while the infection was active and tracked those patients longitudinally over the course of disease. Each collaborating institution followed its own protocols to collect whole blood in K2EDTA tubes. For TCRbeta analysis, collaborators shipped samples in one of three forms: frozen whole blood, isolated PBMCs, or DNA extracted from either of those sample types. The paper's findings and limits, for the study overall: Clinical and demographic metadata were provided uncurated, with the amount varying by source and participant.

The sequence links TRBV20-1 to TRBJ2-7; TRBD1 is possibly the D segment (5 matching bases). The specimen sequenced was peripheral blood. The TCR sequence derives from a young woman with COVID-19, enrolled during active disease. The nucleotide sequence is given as TGCAGTGCGATACAGGACTACGAGCAGTACTTC. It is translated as CSAIQDYEQYF.